This T cell receptor (beta chain) derives from a study of prognosis after radiotherapy for stage I lung cancer. It was by two-round multiplex PCR that TCR beta CDR3 was amplified from genomic DNA. The authors ran first-round PCR with primers specific to each TRBV and TRBJ gene. MiXCR, run by TCRdb on the multiplex PCR reads, gives a single entry per CDR3 protein. The sample includes 25,000 to 35,000 distinct CDR3 sequences, 25% to 35% of them seen just once. Study-wide results and limits: Tumor specificity of the expanded TCR clones was not determined.

The CDR3 runs 14 residues. Trimming took 6 bases from V and 1 from J; bases not matched to a gene: 5. Per germline, CDR1 LNHDA and CDR2 SQIVND (reference sequence). This clonotype was picked up many times. Its antigen is unknown. This TCR came from a donor of 50 years or more with non-small cell lung cancer. Sequencing was performed on PBMCs, taken before or after stereotactic body radiation therapy (not recorded which). The rearrangement uses TRBV19 and TRBJ1-1; TRBD1 matches 7 bases. The CDR3 spells CASRNRGSNTEAFF. The CDR3, as DNA: TGTGCCAGTAGAAACAGGGGATCGAACACTGAAGCTTTCTTT.